This T cell receptor beta chain appears in the sequencing data of a study of blood T cell repertoires in COVID-19. Libraries were prepared by immunoSEQ multiplex PCR; TCRdb keeps only in-frame clonotypes and omits some of them. The table lists 300,000 to 400,000 clones, 75% to 90% of them singletons, with around 1% in the top ten. The CDR3 consists of 16 residues. Germline V gene data show CDR1 as SGHAT and CDR2 as FQNNGV. Trimming at V came to 4 bases and at J to 7 bases, leaving 8 bases not matched to a gene. This TCR was sampled from a man between 18 and 35 years old who had recovered from COVID-19. This chain connects TRBV11-2 to TRBJ2-1; 12 positions match TRBD1. The material sequenced was PBMCs or T cells enriched from blood (not recorded which). The CDR3 protein is CASSSGQGAVSNEQFF. The CDR3 DNA reads TGTGCCAGCAGCTCGGGACAGGGGGCGGTCTCGAATGAGCAGTTCTTC.